Sequencing of this TCR beta chain was carried out in a study of blood T cell repertoires in COVID-19. On the study more broadly: Sites across the United States, Italy and Spain contributed samples from acute and convalescent COVID-19. PBMCs, B-cell-depleted T cells, or T cells provided the cDNA or gDNA that made up the material.

Authors' methods: Estimation of nucleated cell counts was performed using reference gene primer amplification. Clones were sequenced by immunoSEQ multiplex PCR, and TCRdb holds only the in-frame ones, with some missing. V, J and clone size are taken as reported in that table, and D and trimming were inferred from the DNA itself. This table has 55,000 to 80,000 clones, 65% to 85% appearing once. There are 15 residues in the CDR3. Germline CDR1 reads SGHRS; CDR2 reads YFSETQ. V lost 0 bases, J lost 5 bases, and 14 bases lay in between. The specimen sequenced was peripheral blood. The chain links TRBV5-1 to TRBJ1-2, with D possibly being TRBD1 (6 bases). This receptor was taken from a human donor in a cohort sampled during active COVID-19. The chain's CDR3 is CASSLVPGETYGYTF. The DNA for the CDR3 is TGCGCCAGCAGCTTGGTTCCAGGGGAAACGTATGGCTACACCTTC. Variable domain in full (rest from reference TRBV5-1 and TRBJ1-2): KAGVTQTPRYLIKTRGQQVTLSCSPISGHRSVSWYQQTPGQGLQFLFEYFSETQRNKGNFPGRFSGRQFSNSRSEMNVSTLELGDSALYLCASSLVPGETYGYTFGSGTRLTVV.